This T cell receptor (beta chain) was recorded in a study of T cells in Graves' hyperthyroidism and ophthalmopathy. This clonotype was picked up many times. CDR1 is SNHLY and CDR2 is FYNNEI in the germline V gene. V lost 7 bases, J lost 0 bases, and 12 bases lay in between. The length of the CDR3 is 14 residues. TCR beta CDR3 regions were amplified from RNA transcripts. First-round RT-PCR with HTBI primers amplified the TCR CDR3 region. Via MiXCR, TCRdb re-called the multiplex PCR reads, giving one row per CDR3 protein. The sample includes hundreds of thousands of distinct CDR3 sequences, about 14% seen only once; the top ten take roughly an eighth.

Sequenced: blood. This sequence joins TRBV2 and TRBJ1-1; perhaps TRBD1 as D (5 bases). The clonotype was recovered from a woman in her forties or fifties with Graves' ophthalmopathy. The CDR3 coding sequence is TGTGCCAGCAATGGTTTGACAGTGAACACTGAAGCTTTCTTT. Residues: CASNGLTVNTEAFF.